Listed below are T cell receptor beta chains from one sample, sequenced in a study of OX40 agonist ivuxolimab in advanced cancers. Assay: immunoSEQ multiplex PCR; the TCRdb copy retains only in-frame clones and omits some. The repertoire holds 40,000 to 60,000 clones, with 84% as singletons. Sequences were derived from CD4+ or CD8+ T cells sorted from blood, sampled in a trial of the OX40 agonist ivuxolimab. These receptors were taken from an adult with an advanced solid tumor such as melanoma, head and neck, liver or kidney cancer. Each CDR3 is given with its conserved first and last residue. A D gene is named only where the DNA matches it firmly. Size values are once, few and many counts, or a class for expanded clones, and some rows have none.

>-|-|TRBJ2-3|TRBV9
TGTGCCAGCAGCGTCGGACAGCCAACAGATACGCAGTATTTT
CASSVGQPTDTQYF
>-|-|TRBJ2-7|TRBV6-5
TGTGCCAGCAGCCGACCCTACGAGCAGTACTTC
CASSRPYEQYF
>-|TRBD1|TRBJ1-2|TRBV27
TGTGCCAGCAGTCCTGGGGACAGCCGGATCTATGGCTACACCTTC
CASSPGDSRIYGYTF
>-|-|TRBJ1-2|TRBV28
TGTGCCAGCGTGGGGCCGCGTCCCCTCTATGGCTACACCTTC
CASVGPRPLYGYTF
>-|-|TRBJ1-2|TRBV4-1
TGCGCCAGCAGCCAAGTCGGCGTGGGCGGCTACACCTTC
CASSQVGVGGYTF
>few|-|TRBJ1-6|TRBV5-6
TGTGCCAGCACGACACGGCATGATTCACCCCTCCACTTT
CASTTRHDSPLHF
>-|TRBD1|TRBJ1-6|TRBV18
TGTGCCAGCTCACCAGGGACAGAGAATTCACCCCTCCACTTT
CASSPGTENSPLHF
>-|-|TRBJ2-3|TRBV7-3
TGTGCCAGCAGCCCAGTTGATACGCAGTATTTT
CASSPVDTQYF
>few|-|TRBJ1-1|TRBV14
TGTGCCAGCAGCGCGTACAGGAACACTGAAGCTTTCTTT
CASSAYRNTEAFF
>-|-|TRBJ1-1|TRBV19
TGTGCCAGTAGTATAGACTGGAACACTGAAGCTTTCTTT
CASSIDWNTEAFF
>-|-|TRBJ2-3|TRBV7-9
TGTGCCAGCATACAAGAGGGACAAACAGATACGCAGTATTTT
CASIQEGQTDTQYF
>-|TRBD1|TRBJ2-1|TRBV6-1
TGTGCCAGCAGTTTGGGACAGTACAATGAGCAGTTCTTC
CASSLGQYNEQFF
>-|-|TRBJ2-1|TRBV19
TGTGCCAGTAGTATCGGGGCTACCTACAATGAGCAGTTCTTC
CASSIGATYNEQFF
>-|TRBD1|TRBJ1-2|TRBV10-2
TGCGCCAGCACGACAGGGAACTATGGCTACACCTTC
CASTTGNYGYTF
>-|TRBD1|TRBJ2-5|TRBV7-9
TGTGCCAGCAGCTTAGCCGACAGGGCGGAGACCCAGTACTTC
CASSLADRAETQYF
>once|-|TRBJ2-1|TRBV18
TGTGCCAGCTCACGGGTCTCAATCAATGAGCAGTTCTTC
CASSRVSINEQFF
>-|-|TRBJ2-1|TRBV2
TGTGCCAGCAGTTCTTTGGGGGGCCCGGACTTCTACAATGAGCAGTTCTTC
CASSSLGGPDFYNEQFF
>-|TRBD1|TRBJ2-1|TRBV5-4
TGTGCCAGCAGCTTGGACAGGGGTGGTGAGCAGTTCTTC
CASSLDRGGEQFF
>-|-|TRBJ1-1|TRBV9
TGTGCCAGCAGCGTAGCTGCAGGGGAGGACACTGAAGCTTTCTTT
CASSVAAGEDTEAFF
>-|-|TRBJ1-2|TRBV7-2
TGTGCCAGCAGCTTAGAGGACGGGAGGGGCTACACCTTC
CASSLEDGRGYTF
>-|TRBD2|TRBJ2-3|TRBV9
TGTGCCAGCAGCGCGTACGGGGGGGCTATGTACGGTGATACGCAGTATTTT
CASSAYGGAMYGDTQYF
>-|-|TRBJ2-5|TRBV5-1
TGCGCCAGCGGAAGGACATTCCAAGAGACCCAGTACTTC
CASGRTFQETQYF
>-|TRBD1|TRBJ1-5|TRBV19
TGTGCCAGTAGTATTCGGACAGGAGGAGGCAATCAGCCCCAGCATTTT
CASSIRTGGGNQPQHF
>-|-|TRBJ2-7|TRBV5-1
TGCGCCAGCAGCTCACGTGGGGGGCGGGACGAGCAGTACTTC
CASSSRGGRDEQYF
>-|-|TRBJ1-4|TRBV18
TGTGCCAGCTCACCACCGGTTGGGGGCGGGAATGAAAAACTGTTTTTT
CASSPPVGGGNEKLFF
>few|TRBD1|TRBJ2-3|TRBV5-1
TGCGCCAGCAGCTTTGACAGGGGGCTGGGGGACACACGAGATACGCAGTATTTT
CASSFDRGLGDTRDTQYF
>once|TRBD1|TRBJ2-3|TRBV27
TGTGCCAGGATACGGGACAGACGCACAGATACGCAGTATTTT
CARIRDRRTDTQYF
>-|-|TRBJ2-2|TRBV10-2
TGCGCCAGCAGTTTGTTCGGGGGTATCTTGAAGGGGACCGGGGAGCTGTTTTTT
CASSLFGGILKGTGELFF
>-|TRBD1|TRBJ1-6|TRBV5-1
TGCGCCAGCAGCGACAGGACAGGGGGCAAGAATTCACCCCTCCACTTT
CASSDRTGGKNSPLHF
>-|-|TRBJ2-2|TRBV5-1
TGCGCCAGCAGCTCCACAGTATCGAACACCGGGGAGCTGTTTTTT
CASSSTVSNTGELFF
>-|-|TRBJ1-5|TRBV19
TGTGCCAGTAGTATTGCGGTTAGCAATCAGCCCCAGCATTTT
CASSIAVSNQPQHF
>-|TRBD2|TRBJ2-1|TRBV5-1
TGCGCCAGCAGCTTGACCCTAGCGGGGGGGGACAATGAGCAGTTCTTC
CASSLTLAGGDNEQFF
>-|TRBD1|TRBJ2-7|TRBV7-2
TGTGCCAGCAGCCCGCGCCGGGCCGGGACAGGGGCCTACGAGCAGTACTTC
CASSPRRAGTGAYEQYF
>-|TRBD1|TRBJ2-2|TRBV5-4
TGTGCCAGCAGTCCCGGGACAGGGTCCACCGGGGAGCTGTTTTTT
CASSPGTGSTGELFF
>-|-|TRBJ2-1|TRBV6-5
TGTGCCAGCAGTTCCCCCCGGTCAGTTGAGCAGTTCTTC
CASSSPRSVEQFF
>-|-|TRBJ2-7|TRBV10-1
TGCGCCAGCAGTGCGGGGTACGAGCAGTACTTC
CASSAGYEQYF
>-|-|TRBJ2-2|TRBV5-6
TGTGCCAGCAGCTTGCCAGGGATGAACACCGGGGAGCTGTTTTTT
CASSLPGMNTGELFF
>-|-|TRBJ1-2|TRBV10-1
TGCGCCAGCAGTGAGCCCACCGTTACGAGGGACCTCTATGGCTACACCTTC
CASSEPTVTRDLYGYTF
>-|TRBD1|TRBJ2-2|TRBV28
TGTGCCAGCAGGGGACAGGGGGCGGACACCGGGGAGCTGTTTTTT
CASRGQGADTGELFF
>-|-|TRBJ2-4|TRBV19
TGTGCCAGTAGTACCACCCCGACAGCCCTAGCCAAAAACATTCAGTACTTC
CASSTTPTALAKNIQYF
>-|-|TRBJ1-6|TRBV7-3
TGTGCCAGCAGCTTAGGCAGGGTTTATTCACCCCTCCACTTT
CASSLGRVYSPLHF
>medium-sized|-|TRBJ2-5|TRBV29-1
TGCAGCGTTCAGGAGCCCCAAGAGACCCAGTACTTC
CSVQEPQETQYF
>-|-|TRBJ1-2|TRBV15
TGTGCCACCAGCCGCCCAGGCGGGCCAGGTGACTATGGCTACACCTTC
CATSRPGGPGDYGYTF
>few|-|TRBJ2-3|TRBV5-6
TGTGCCAGCAGCCGCCCCACAGATACGCAGTATTTT
CASSRPTDTQYF
>-|-|TRBJ1-3|TRBV19
TGTGCCAGTAGTGTAAGGGACGTCGGTATCCCTGGAAACACCATATATTTT
CASSVRDVGIPGNTIYF
>-|-|TRBJ1-2|TRBV5-4
TGTGCCAGCAGCTTTGTGGAGGGGAACTATGGCTACACCTTC
CASSFVEGNYGYTF
>-|-|TRBJ1-6|TRBV11-2
TGTGCCAGCAGCTTAGAGGGAGTTAATTCACCCCTCCACTTT
CASSLEGVNSPLHF
>-|-|TRBJ2-4|TRBV7-2
TGTGCCAGCAGCTTAGTTGGGCTGCGGGGCGGCAAAAACATTCAGTACTTC
CASSLVGLRGGKNIQYF
>-|-|TRBJ1-1|TRBV27
TGTGCCAGCAGTCAAATCGTAACGGGAGGGATGAACACTGAAGCTTTCTTT
CASSQIVTGGMNTEAFF
>-|-|TRBJ1-6|TRBV10-2
TGCGCCAGCAGTGATGCTAGGGAAAATTCACCCCTCCACTTT
CASSDARENSPLHF
>-|-|TRBJ2-3|TRBV5-4
TGTGCCAGCAGCCGCCGGGACCTAAGCACAGATACGCAGTATTTT
CASSRRDLSTDTQYF
>-|-|TRBJ2-4|TRBV7-2
TGTGCCAGCAGCCCCTTTCACCAGGGTACGGCCAAAAACATTCAGTACTTC
CASSPFHQGTAKNIQYF
>-|-|TRBJ2-7|TRBV6-4
TGTGCCAGCAGACAGAACTACGAGCAGTACTTC
CASRQNYEQYF
>-|TRBD2|TRBJ2-5|TRBV5-4
TGTGCCAGCAGCTTCGGACTAGCGGCCCAAGAGACCCAGTACTTC
CASSFGLAAQETQYF
>-|-|TRBJ1-6|TRBV15
TGTGCCACCAGCAGAGAAGACAATAATTCACCCCTCCACTTT
CATSREDNNSPLHF
>-|-|TRBJ1-2|TRBV28
TGTGCCAGCAGTCAAGGACACTATGGCTACACCTTC
CASSQGHYGYTF
>-|-|TRBJ1-4|TRBV7-2
TGTGCCAGCAGCCCGCATATGGGTGAAAAACTGTTTTTT
CASSPHMGEKLFF
>-|-|TRBJ2-1|TRBV12-5
TGTGCTAGTGGTTTAGGGGTACAGGTATCTGAGCAGTTCTTC
CASGLGVQVSEQFF
>-|-|TRBJ2-4|TRBV10-2
TGCGCCAGCAGTGAGTGGGGTCCCAAAAACATTCAGTACTTC
CASSEWGPKNIQYF